A single T cell receptor beta chain is shown here with its context. This CDR3 is 14 amino acids long. Trimming took off 3 bases at V and 2 bases at J, with 10 bases between the two ends. Per germline, CDR1 KGHSH and CDR2 LQKENI. These data originate in a study of OX40 agonist ivuxolimab in advanced cancers. Data came from immunoSEQ multiplex PCR; TCRdb stores just in-frame clones and leaves some out. The sample gives roughly 53,000 clones, 90% of which show up once; 5% to 6% is in the top ten. The sequence was collected from an adult with an advanced solid tumor such as melanoma, head and neck, liver or kidney cancer. The starting material was CD4+ or CD8+ T cells sorted from blood, obtained in a trial of the OX40 agonist ivuxolimab. This chain uses TRBV18 with TRBJ2-5; no reliable D call. The CDR3, as DNA: TGTGCCAGCTCACCTCCCGGGCTGCAAGAGACCCAGTACTTC. Its protein product is CASSPPGLQETQYF.